This T cell receptor beta chain emerged from a study of regulatory T cells in long-lasting Graves disease. This clonotype was picked up many times. Its antigen is not identified. V dropped 2 bases and J dropped 2; count of bases not matched to a gene: 1. From germline, CDR1 is DFQATT and CDR2 SNEGSKA (reference sequence). This CDR3 has 13 amino acids. Investigators prepared the TCR beta libraries by applying iRepertoire HTBI primers and Arm-PCR of CDR3 regions. TCRdb re-derived calls from the multiplex PCR reads in MiXCR, one entry per CDR3 protein. This table holds around 400,000 distinct CDR3 sequences, about 20% found once. Whole-study results and caveats: Persistent Graves' patients showed less TCR diversity than newly diagnosed patients showed.

The time point: persistent/refractory GD, antithyroid drugs over 5 years with positive TRAb. Making the TCR library involved RNA that had been extracted from PBMCs. This specimen was peripheral blood mononuclear cells (PBMCs), taken when the disease was refractory, from a patient treated with antithyroid drugs. The rearrangement joins TRBV20-1 to TRBJ1-2; 8 bases map to TRBD1. This TCR came from a female donor with Graves disease. CDR3 bases: TGCAGTGCTAGATGGACAGGGAACTATGGCTACACCTTC. Translated: CSARWTGNYGYTF.